The 7 T cell receptor beta chains below all came from one sample that was sequenced in a study of PD-1 blockade in classical Hodgkin lymphoma. Time point given: cycle 4 day 1 (C4D1), after six to seven weeks of nivolumab. Relapses following autologous stem cell transplantation were seen in all patients, with brentuximab vedotin exposure varying. Thawed PBMCs were the source of CD4+ T cells, purified by magnetic negative selection. Method: immunoSEQ multiplex PCR; TCRdb's copy keeps in-frame clones and lacks some. The sample includes roughly 30,000 clones, around 85% of them seen just once. Material: CD4+ T cells from blood, obtained before the fourth cycle of nivolumab. Receptors were obtained from a human donor with classical Hodgkin lymphoma.

This chain connects TRBV7-2 to TRBJ2-3; no definite D call. The CDR3 is 13 amino acids. Germline V gene lookup returns CDR1 SGHTA and CDR2 FQGNSA. V was pared by 2 bases and J by 4 bases, with 7 bases between. The CDR3 DNA is TGTGCCAGCAGCTTAAGAAGTTCAGATACGCAGTATTTT. This sequence encodes CASSLRSSDTQYF.

CDR3 coding DNA: TGTGCCAGTAGTATCTACAAGCCGAACACTGAAGCTTTCTTT. Amino acid sequence: CASSIYKPNTEAFF. This chain joins TRBV19 and TRBJ1-1; D gene ambiguous. The CDR3 is 14 amino acids. Trimming took off 3 bases at V and 1 base at J, with 9 bases between the two ends. Germline V gene data show CDR1 as LNHDA and CDR2 as SQIVND (reference sequence).

This chain links TRBV10-3 with TRBJ1-1; 7 bases fit TRBD1. CDR1 ENHRY and CDR2 SYGVKD come from the germline V gene. The CDR3 consists of 14 residues. V shed 8 bases and J 7 bases; nucleotides not matched to a gene: 13. CDR3 sequence reads: CAIGPDREILEAFF. The CDR3 region has the DNA TGTGCCATCGGCCCCGACAGGGAGATACTTGAAGCTTTCTTT.

This clone was picked up a small number of times. The rearrangement uses TRBV18 and TRBJ2-7, with D perhaps matching TRBD2 (5 bases). V shed 3 bases and J shed 1 base, with 13 bases lying between them. CDR1 and CDR2 (germline): KGHSH, LQKENI. The CDR3 extends over 15 amino acids. The CDR3 DNA reads TGTGCCAGCTCACCCCGGACGGGGTCGTCCTACGAGCAGTACTTC. It translates to CASSPRTGSSYEQYF. Using reference TRBV18 and TRBJ2-7 for the parts outside the CDR3, the full variable domain is NAGVMQNPRHLVRRRGQEARLRCSPMKGHSHVYWYRQLPEEGLKFMVYLQKENIIDESGMPKERFSAEFPKEGPSILRIQQVVRGDSAAYFCASSPRTGSSYEQYFGPGTRLTVT.

The chain has TRBV14 and TRBJ2-3, with 8 bases matching TRBD2. CDR3 length: 18 amino acids. The ends lost 1 base at V and 0 bases at J; junction bases unmatched: 9. The germline gives CDR1 SGHDN, CDR2 FVKESK. The CDR3 region is CASSQAAGLEWSTDTQYF. The CDR3 coding sequence is TGTGCCAGCAGCCAAGCGGCGGGACTAGAATGGAGCACAGATACGCAGTATTTT.

This clone turned up a few times. The J gene is TRBJ2-3, the V gene TRBV28, with a possible D match to TRBD2 (5 bases). V dropped 3 bases and J dropped 3 bases, with 13 bases sitting between them. The germline gives CDR1 MDHEN, CDR2 SYDVKM. The CDR3 sequence is 15 residues long. CDR3 in amino acids: CASSFGGRRTDTQYF. The CDR3, as DNA: TGTGCCAGCAGTTTTGGAGGACGGAGGACAGATACGCAGTATTTT.

Here the CDR3 DNA reads TGTGCCAGCAGTGAAGGGACAGGGGGCTATGAGACCCAGTACTTC. It translates to CASSEGTGGYETQYF. V usage is TRBV2 and J usage is TRBJ2-5; 11 positions agree with TRBD1. Germline V gene sequence: CDR1 SNHLY, CDR2 FYNNEI. The CDR3 length is 15 residues. V lost 1 base to trimming and J lost 5 bases; unmatched junction nucleotides: 3.